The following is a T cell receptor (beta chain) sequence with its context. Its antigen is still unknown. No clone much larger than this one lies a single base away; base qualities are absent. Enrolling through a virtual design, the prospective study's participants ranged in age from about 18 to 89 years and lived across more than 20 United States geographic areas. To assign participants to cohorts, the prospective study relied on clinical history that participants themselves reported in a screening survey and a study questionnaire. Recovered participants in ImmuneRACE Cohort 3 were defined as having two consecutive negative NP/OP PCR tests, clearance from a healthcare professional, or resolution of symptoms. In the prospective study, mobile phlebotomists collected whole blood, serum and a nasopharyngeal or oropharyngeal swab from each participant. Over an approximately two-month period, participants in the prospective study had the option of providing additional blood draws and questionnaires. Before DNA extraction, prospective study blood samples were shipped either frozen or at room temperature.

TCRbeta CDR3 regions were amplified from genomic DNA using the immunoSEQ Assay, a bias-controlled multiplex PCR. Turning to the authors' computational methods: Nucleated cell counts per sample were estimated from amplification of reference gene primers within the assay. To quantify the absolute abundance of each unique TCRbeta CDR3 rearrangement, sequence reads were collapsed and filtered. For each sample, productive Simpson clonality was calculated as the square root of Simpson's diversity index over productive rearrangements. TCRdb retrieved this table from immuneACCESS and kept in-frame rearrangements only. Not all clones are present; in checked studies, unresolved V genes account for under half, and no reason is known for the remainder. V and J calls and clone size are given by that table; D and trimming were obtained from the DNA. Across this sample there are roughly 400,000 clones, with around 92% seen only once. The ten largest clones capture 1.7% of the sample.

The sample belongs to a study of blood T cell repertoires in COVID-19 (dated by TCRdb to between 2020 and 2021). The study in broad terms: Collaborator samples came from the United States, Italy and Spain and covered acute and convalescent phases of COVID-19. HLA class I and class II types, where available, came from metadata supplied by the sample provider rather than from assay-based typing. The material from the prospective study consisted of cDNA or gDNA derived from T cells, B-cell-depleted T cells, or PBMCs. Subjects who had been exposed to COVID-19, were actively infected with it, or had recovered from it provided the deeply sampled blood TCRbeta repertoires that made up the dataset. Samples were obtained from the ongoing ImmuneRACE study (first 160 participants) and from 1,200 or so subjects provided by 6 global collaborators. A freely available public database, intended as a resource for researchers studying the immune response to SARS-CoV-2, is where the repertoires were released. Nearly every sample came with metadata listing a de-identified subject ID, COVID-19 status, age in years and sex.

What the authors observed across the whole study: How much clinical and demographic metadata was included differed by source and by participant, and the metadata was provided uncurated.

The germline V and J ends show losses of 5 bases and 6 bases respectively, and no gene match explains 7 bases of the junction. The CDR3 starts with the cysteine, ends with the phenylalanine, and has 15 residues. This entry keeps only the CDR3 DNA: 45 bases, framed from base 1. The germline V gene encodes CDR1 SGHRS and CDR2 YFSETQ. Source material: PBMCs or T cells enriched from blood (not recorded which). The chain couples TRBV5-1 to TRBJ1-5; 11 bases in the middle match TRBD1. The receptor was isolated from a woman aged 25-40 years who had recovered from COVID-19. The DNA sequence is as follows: TGCGCCAGCAGTTACGGACAGGGGGCTGGTCAGCCCCAGCATTTT. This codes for CASSYGQGAGQPQHF.